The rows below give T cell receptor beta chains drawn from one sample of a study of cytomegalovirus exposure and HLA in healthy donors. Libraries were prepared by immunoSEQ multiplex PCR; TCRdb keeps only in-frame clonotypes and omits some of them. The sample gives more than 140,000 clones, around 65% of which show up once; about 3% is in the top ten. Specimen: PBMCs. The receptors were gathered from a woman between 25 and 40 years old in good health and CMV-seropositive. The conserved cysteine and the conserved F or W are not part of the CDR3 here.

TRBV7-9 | ASSATTPEQGANEKLF
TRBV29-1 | SVRQGTTGELF
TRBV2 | ASSESSGSGNTIY
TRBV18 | ASRPGGNTIY
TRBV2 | ASRSDSGEQY
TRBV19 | ASSPTGYGNTEAF
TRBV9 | ASSAWTGKDYGYT
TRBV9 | ASNLGLAGGTQY
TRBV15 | ATSRDPRGLAGGYEQY
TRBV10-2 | ASRDRGSSYEQY
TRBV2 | ASSEFPRPPF
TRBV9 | ASSAGQIFTEAF
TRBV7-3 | ASSFAGELF
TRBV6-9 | ASTGYGTGDEKLF
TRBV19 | ASSVSYIKSSEQY
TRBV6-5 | ASSYSPGARAF
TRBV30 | ASNRTRSINQPQH
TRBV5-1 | ASSLAYVGGAGDTQY
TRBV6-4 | ASSEEGGGQETQY
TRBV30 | AWSAPPIRAEAF
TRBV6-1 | ASSEGKDRDGELF
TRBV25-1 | ASSALSGSSTDTQY
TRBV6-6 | ASNLLGTGVL
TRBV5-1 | ASSLLGQGGPHYT
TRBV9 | ASGELVSGYT
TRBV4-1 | ASSYPASGEETQY
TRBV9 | ASRAGSTDTQY
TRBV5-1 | ASSLVAGGGAYEQY
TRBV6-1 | ASRSGAVYGYT
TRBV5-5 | ASSPSGGGYGYT
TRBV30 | AWSVWAPDRASYNSPLH
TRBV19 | ASTGGWGAESPLH
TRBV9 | ASSVVAGEGYT
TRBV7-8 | ASSLSGHSFGGYT
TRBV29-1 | SVAQGGHNEQF
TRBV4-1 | ASSPPTGWNGYT
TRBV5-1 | ASSLAGAGANTEAF
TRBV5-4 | ASSSDLGLAEETQY
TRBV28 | ASQQGSYGYT
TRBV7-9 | ASSPGQPYEQY
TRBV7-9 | ASSLWQGNTGELF
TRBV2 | ASSEGGVPLNEQF
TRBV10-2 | ASSDPKLAAYEQY
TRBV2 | ASQGQYEQY
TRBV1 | TSPKAGQGYTEAF
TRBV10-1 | ASSTEGGNNEQF
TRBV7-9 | ASSSRIASQITNTEAF
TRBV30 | AWSKNSGGGYNEQF
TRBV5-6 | ASSLGGSGANVLT
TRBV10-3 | AISEGQGGETQY
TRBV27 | ASSLLTGITDTQY